The next 19 T cell receptor beta chains were all read from a single sample in a study of technical replicates of blood from a few donors. This table comes from immunoSEQ multiplex PCR, and its TCRdb copy is limited to in-frame clones, with some not included. In the table there are approximately 81,000 clones, over 95% of which are singletons. Sample: T cells isolated from PBMCs. All receptors come from a human donor in good health.

V usage is TRBV19 and J usage is TRBJ1-3; maybe TRBD1 (5 bases). Trimming took 11 bases from V and 2 from J, leaving 13 bases between them. Germline V gives CDR1 LNHDA, CDR2 SQIVND (reference sequence). The CDR3 is 13 residues long. The CDR3 nucleotides are TGTGCCGGCTCCCGGGGGACTGGAAACACCATATATTTT. Translated: CAGSRGTGNTIYF.

V gene TRBV5-1 combines with J gene TRBJ2-1, with TRBD2 matching over 10 bases. V shed 0 bases, J shed 7 bases, and the junction held 7 bases outside the gene matches. The CDR3 has 16 residues. Germline loops: CDR1 SGHRS, CDR2 YFSETQ. CDR3 sequence (DNA): TGCGCCAGCAGCTTGGGGACTAGCGGAAGGGTTAATGAGCAGTTCTTC. The encoded protein is CASSLGTSGRVNEQFF.

V and J are TRBV29-1 and TRBJ2-5; D possibly corresponds to TRBD1 (6 bases). The CDR3 runs 12 residues. V was pared by 7 bases and J by 5 bases, with 14 bases between. Germline V lookup: CDR1 SQVTM, CDR2 ANQGSEA. DNA for the CDR3: TGCAGCGCCGCCCAGGGGCGGGAGACCCAGTACTTC. It yields the protein CSAAQGRETQYF.

J is TRBJ1-4 and V is TRBV6-5; TRBD1 might be the D (5 bases). The V end was cut by 6 bases, the J end by 6 bases, with 14 bases between. Germline lookup yields CDR1 MNHEY and CDR2 SVGAGI. The CDR3 is made up of 14 amino acids. CDR3 sequence (DNA): TGTGCCAGCAGCCAAACAAGACAGTATGAAAAACTGTTTTTT. Its protein product is CASSQTRQYEKLFF.

This chain joins TRBV5-1 and TRBJ1-1; no clear D. This CDR3 region has 15 residues. Trimming took off 0 bases at V and 1 base at J, with 10 bases between the two ends. CDR1 is SGHRS, CDR2 YFSETQ, per germline. The CDR3 spells CASSLVSAGNTEAFF. The CDR3 DNA reads as TGCGCCAGCAGCTTGGTTTCGGCAGGGAACACTGAAGCTTTCTTT.

The rearrangement joins TRBV4-2 to TRBJ2-1, with TRBD2 identical over 14 bases. V shed 1 base and J 4 bases; nucleotides not matched to a gene: 6. The CDR3 is 18 amino acids. Germline-derived CDR1 and CDR2 are LGHNA and YNFKEQ. The CDR3 DNA follows: TGTGCCAGCAGCCAAGCCGGGACTAGCGGGAGAACATACAATGAGCAGTTCTTC. It encodes CASSQAGTSGRTYNEQFF.

This chain uses TRBV19 with TRBJ1-5, with 9 positions matching TRBD1. This CDR3 region has 15 residues. Looked up from germline, CDR1 is LNHDA and CDR2 is SQIVND (reference sequence). With 9 bases clipped from V and 0 bases from J, the junction kept 6 bases outside the gene matches. CDR3 in amino acids: CASVTQGASNQPQHF. DNA of the CDR3: TGTGCCAGCGTCACACAGGGGGCTAGCAATCAGCCCCAGCATTTT.

V is TRBV4-1 and J is TRBJ2-3, with D possibly matching TRBD2 (5 bases). Trimming took off 4 bases at V and 2 bases at J, with 16 bases between the two ends. Germline assignment: CDR1 MGHRA and CDR2 YSYEKL. This CDR3 is built from 16 residues. This CDR3 is CASSRTFRGYTDTQYF. CDR3 bases: TGCGCCAGCAGCCGTACCTTCCGGGGATACACAGATACGCAGTATTTT.

V is TRBV5-1 and J is TRBJ2-2; tentative D call: TRBD1 (5 bases). This CDR3 has 15 residues. CDR1 and CDR2 from the germline V gene are SGHRS and YFSETQ. The V end lost 5 bases, the J end lost 3 bases, and 14 bases lay between the germline ends. CDR3 in amino acids: CASSEGVPHTGELFF. The CDR3 nucleotides are TGCGCCAGCAGTGAAGGGGTCCCCCACACCGGGGAGCTGTTTTTT.

V is TRBV19 and J is TRBJ2-3; the match to TRBD2 covers 8 bases. Per the germline V gene, CDR1 is LNHDA and CDR2 is SQIVND (reference sequence). The V segment lost 5 bases and the J segment 8 bases; nucleotides outside the gene matches: 9. The CDR3 is 14 amino acids. The CDR3 bases are TGTGCCAGTAGTCCCCCCCTGGCGGGAGGTACGCAGTATTTT. It yields the protein CASSPPLAGGTQYF. Using reference TRBV19 and TRBJ2-3 for the parts outside the CDR3, the full variable domain is DGGITQSPKYLFRKEGQNVTLSCEQNLNHDAMYWYRQDPGQGLRLIYYSQIVNDFQKGDIAEGYSVSREKKESFPLTVTSAQKNPTAFYLCASSPPLAGGTQYFGPGTRLTVL.

CDR3 protein: CASTPGVAGVPVDEQYF. The CDR3 DNA follows: TGCGCCAGCACCCCCGGAGTAGCGGGAGTCCCTGTGGACGAGCAGTACTTC. The chain has TRBV4-3 and TRBJ2-7; 9 bases are a match to TRBD2. The CDR3 sequence is 17 residues long. Germline lookup yields CDR1 LGHNA and CDR2 YSLEER. J lost 5 bases, V lost 7 bases, and 18 bases had no gene match.

The chain combines TRBV7-2 with TRBJ1-1, with D possibly TRBD1 on 5 matching bases. The CDR3 covers 13 residues. The V gene lost 3 bases and the J gene lost 7 bases, with 12 bases spanning the gap. Germline V gene lookup returns CDR1 SGHTA and CDR2 FQGNSA. Written as DNA, the CDR3 is TGTGCCAGCAGCTTGGCAGGGTTGGGTGAAGCTTTCTTT. This encodes CASSLAGLGEAFF.

The chain uses TRBV2 and TRBJ1-5; the match to TRBD1 covers 9 bases. V trimming: 6 bases; J trimming: 7 bases; junction bases outside the gene matches: 4. The CDR3 sequence is 13 residues long. Germline V gene lookup returns CDR1 SNHLY and CDR2 FYNNEI. The DNA for the CDR3 is TGTGCCAGCAGAAGGACAGGGGACCAGCCCCAGCATTTT. Translated: CASRRTGDQPQHF.

This rearrangement joins TRBV27 to TRBJ2-3, with 7 bases that match TRBD2. The trim removed 2 bases at V and 0 bases at J, leaving 5 bases unmatched. Germline lookup yields CDR1 MNHEY and CDR2 SMNVEV (reference sequence). The CDR3 sequence is 16 residues long. The CDR3 DNA is TGTGCCAGCAGTTTAGAAGCGGGATCTAGCACAGATACGCAGTATTTT. This codes for CASSLEAGSSTDTQYF.

The chain employs TRBV10-1 and TRBJ2-1; possibly TRBD2 for D (5 bases). Per the germline V gene, CDR1 is WNHNN and CDR2 is SYGVQD (reference sequence). V shed 0 bases and J shed 8 bases, with 17 bases lying between them. This CDR3 is built from 16 residues. The CDR3 DNA sequence: TGCGCCAGCAGTGAGTCGATTAGCGCCGGAGTGGATGAGCAGTTCTTC. Protein: CASSESISAGVDEQFF.

The chain recombines TRBV19 with TRBJ2-5; TRBD2 aligns across 10 bases. This CDR3 region has 15 residues. V shed 3 bases, J shed 7 bases, and the junction held 8 bases outside the gene matches. The V gene's germline CDR1 is LNHDA and CDR2 SQIVND (reference sequence). The CDR3 DNA reads TGTGCCAGTAGTATGGACCTAGCGGGAGTAGGGACCCAGTACTTC. It encodes CASSMDLAGVGTQYF. The full variable domain, in which reference TRBV19 and TRBJ2-5 provide the parts outside the CDR3, is DGGITQSPKYLFRKEGQNVTLSCEQNLNHDAMYWYRQDPGQGLRLIYYSQIVNDFQKGDIAEGYSVSREKKESFPLTVTSAQKNPTAFYLCASSMDLAGVGTQYFGPGTRLLVL.

Regarding this clone: Other DNA sequences in the same sample also yield this CDR3. This chain uses TRBV6-5 with TRBJ2-6; D uncertain. With 0 bases removed from V and 0 bases from J, the gap between germline ends came to 3 bases. Per germline, CDR1 MNHEY and CDR2 SVGAGI. CDR3 length: 15 residues. This CDR3 is CASSYSSSGANVLTF. DNA for the CDR3: TGTGCCAGCAGTTACTCCAGCTCTGGGGCCAACGTCCTGACTTTC.

This clone came up once. The J gene is TRBJ2-7, the V gene TRBV30; a weak D match, TRBD2 (6 bases). The CDR3 is made up of 13 amino acids. The V gene's germline CDR1 is GTSNPN and CDR2 SVGIG (reference sequence). The V end lost 2 bases, the J end lost 6 bases, and 14 bases lay between the germline ends. The CDR3 DNA reads TGTGCCTGGAGTAACTTGCTAGCGAGCGAGCAGTACTTC. Translated: CAWSNLLASEQYF.

In DNA, the CDR3 is TGTGCCAGCAGCCGACTGGGCTCTGGAAACACCATATATTTT. This codes for CASSRLGSGNTIYF. The chain joins TRBV11-3 to TRBJ1-3; D is ambiguous. The CDR3 has 14 residues. V shed 5 bases and J shed 0 bases, with 8 bases lying between them. The germline V gene has CDR1 SGHNT and CDR2 YENEEA.